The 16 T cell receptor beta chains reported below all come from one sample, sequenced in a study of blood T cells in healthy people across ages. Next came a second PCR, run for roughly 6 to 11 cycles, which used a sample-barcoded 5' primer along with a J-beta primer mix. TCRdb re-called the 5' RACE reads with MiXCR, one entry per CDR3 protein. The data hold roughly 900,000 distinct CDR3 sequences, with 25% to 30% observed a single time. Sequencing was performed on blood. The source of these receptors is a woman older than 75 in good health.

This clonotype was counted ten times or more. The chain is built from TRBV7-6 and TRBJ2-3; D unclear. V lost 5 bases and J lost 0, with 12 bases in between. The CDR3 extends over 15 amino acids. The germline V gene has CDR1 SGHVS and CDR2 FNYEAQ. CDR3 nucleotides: TGTGCCAGCAGCCGACGGACGACAAGCACAGATACGCAGTATTTT. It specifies CASSRRTTSTDTQYF.

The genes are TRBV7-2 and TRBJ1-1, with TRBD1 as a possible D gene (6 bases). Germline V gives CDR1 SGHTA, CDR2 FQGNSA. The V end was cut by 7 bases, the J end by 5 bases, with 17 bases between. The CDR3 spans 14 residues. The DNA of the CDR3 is TGTGCCAGCATCAGTGGGGGGCGGGGGACTGAAGCTTTCTTT. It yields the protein CASISGGRGTEAFF. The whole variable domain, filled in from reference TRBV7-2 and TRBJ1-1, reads GAGVSQSPSNKVTEKGKDVELRCDPISGHTALYWYRQSLGQGLEFLIYFQGNSAPDKSGLPSDRFSAERTGGSVSTLTIQRTQQEDSAVYLCASISGGRGTEAFFGQGTRLTVV.

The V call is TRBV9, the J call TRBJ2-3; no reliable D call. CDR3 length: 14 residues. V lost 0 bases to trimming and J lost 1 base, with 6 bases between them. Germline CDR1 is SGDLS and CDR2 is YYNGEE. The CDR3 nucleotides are TGTGCCAGCAGCGTAGTAGATGGCACAGATACGCAGTATTTT. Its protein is CASSVVDGTDTQYF.

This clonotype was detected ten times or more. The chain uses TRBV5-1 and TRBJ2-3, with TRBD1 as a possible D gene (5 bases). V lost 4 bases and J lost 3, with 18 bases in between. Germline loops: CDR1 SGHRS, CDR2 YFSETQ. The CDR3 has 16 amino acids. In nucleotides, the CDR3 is TGCGCCAGCAGCCCGTTGAAGGGGATGAGGACAGATACGCAGTATTTT. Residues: CASSPLKGMRTDTQYF.

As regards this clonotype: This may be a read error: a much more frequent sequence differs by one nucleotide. CDR3 in amino acids: CASSVEGYSNQPQHF. The CDR3 nucleotides are TGTGCCAGCAGCGTAGAGGGGTATAGCAATCAGCCCCAGCATTTT. V and J are TRBV9 and TRBJ1-5; D is perhaps TRBD1 (5 bases). The germline CDR1 and CDR2 sequences are SGDLS and YYNGEE. Between the trimmed V and J ends, which lost 0 bases and 0 bases, there was a span of 7 bases. This CDR3 is 15 amino acids long. Full variable domain (remainder filled in from reference TRBV9 and TRBJ1-5): DSGVTQTPKHLITATGQRVTLRCSPRSGDLSVYWYQQSLDQGLQFLIQYYNGEERAKGNILERFSAQQFPDLHSELNLSSLELGDSALYFCASSVEGYSNQPQHFGDGTRLSIL.

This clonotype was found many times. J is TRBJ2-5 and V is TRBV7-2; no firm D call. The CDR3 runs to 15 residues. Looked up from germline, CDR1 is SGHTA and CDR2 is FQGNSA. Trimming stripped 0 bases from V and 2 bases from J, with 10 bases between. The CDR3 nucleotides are TGTGCCAGCAGCTTAGCGTGGGGAAGTCAAGAGACCCAGTACTTC. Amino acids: CASSLAWGSQETQYF. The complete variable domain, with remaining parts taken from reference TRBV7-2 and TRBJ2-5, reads GAGVSQSPSNKVTEKGKDVELRCDPISGHTALYWYRQSLGQGLEFLIYFQGNSAPDKSGLPSDRFSAERTGGSVSTLTIQRTQQEDSAVYLCASSLAWGSQETQYFGPGTRLLVL.

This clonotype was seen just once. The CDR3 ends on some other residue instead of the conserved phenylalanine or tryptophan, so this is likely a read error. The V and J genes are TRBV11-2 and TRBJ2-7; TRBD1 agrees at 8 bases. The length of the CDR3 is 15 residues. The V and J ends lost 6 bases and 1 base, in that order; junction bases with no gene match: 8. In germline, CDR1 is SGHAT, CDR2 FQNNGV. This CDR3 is CASRDTDRASYEQYP. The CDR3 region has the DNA TGTGCCAGCAGGGATACGGACAGGGCGTCCTACGAGCAGTACCCC.

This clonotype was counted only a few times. The CDR3 here is CASSYSRTGDGYTF. For the CDR3, the DNA is TGTGCCAGCAGTTACTCCCGGACAGGGGATGGCTACACCTTC. This chain uses TRBV6-2 or TRBV6-3 with TRBJ1-2; 9 bases align to TRBD1. The V and J ends lost 0 bases and 6 bases, in that order; junction bases with no gene match: 2. CDR1 MNHEY and CDR2 SVGEGT come from the germline V gene. The CDR3 contains 14 residues.

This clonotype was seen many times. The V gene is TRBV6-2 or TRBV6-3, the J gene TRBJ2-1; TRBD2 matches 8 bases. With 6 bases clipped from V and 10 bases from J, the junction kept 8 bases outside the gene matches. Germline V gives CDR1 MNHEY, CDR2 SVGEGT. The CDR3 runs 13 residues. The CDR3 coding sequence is TGTGCCAGCAGCCCTGGACTAGCTCGCGAGCAGTTCTTC. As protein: CASSPGLAREQFF.

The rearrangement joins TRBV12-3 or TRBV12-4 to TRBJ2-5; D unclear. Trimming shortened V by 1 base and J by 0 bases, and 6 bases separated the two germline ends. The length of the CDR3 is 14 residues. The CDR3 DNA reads TGTGCCAGCAGTTTAGTTGCCCACCAAGAGACCCAGTACTTC. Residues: CASSLVAHQETQYF.

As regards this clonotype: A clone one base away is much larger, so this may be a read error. The chain's CDR3 is CASSLAGGQLNTEAFF. DNA of the CDR3: TGTGCCAGCAGCTTAGCTGGGGGACAGCTTAACACTGAAGCTTTCTTT. This rearrangement joins TRBV7-2 to TRBJ1-1; 7 bases agree with TRBD1. Germline CDR1 SGHTA, CDR2 FQGNSA. Losses at the gene ends were 0 bases for V and 2 bases for J; bases not matched to a gene: 6. CDR3 size: 16 residues. The variable domain in full, completed from reference TRBV7-2 and TRBJ1-1, reads GAGVSQSPSNKVTEKGKDVELRCDPISGHTALYWYRQSLGQGLEFLIYFQGNSAPDKSGLPSDRFSAERTGGSVSTLTIQRTQQEDSAVYLCASSLAGGQLNTEAFFGQGTRLTVV.

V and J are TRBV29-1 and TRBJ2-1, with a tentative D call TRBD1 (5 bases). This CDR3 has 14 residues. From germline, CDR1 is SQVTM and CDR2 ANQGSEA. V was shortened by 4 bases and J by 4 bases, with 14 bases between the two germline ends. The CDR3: CSVGRRTLYNEQFF. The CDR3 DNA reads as TGCAGCGTTGGTAGAAGGACACTTTACAATGAGCAGTTCTTC.

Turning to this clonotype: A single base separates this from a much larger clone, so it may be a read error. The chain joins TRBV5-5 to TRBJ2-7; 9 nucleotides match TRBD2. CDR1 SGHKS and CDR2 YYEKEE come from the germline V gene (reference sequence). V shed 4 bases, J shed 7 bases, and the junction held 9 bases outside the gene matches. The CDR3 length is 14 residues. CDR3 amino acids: CASSPSGVGNEQYF. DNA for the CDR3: TGTGCCAGCAGCCCTAGCGGGGTGGGGAATGAGCAGTACTTC.

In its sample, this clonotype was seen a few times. The CDR3 reads CASSQQGWGTDTQYF. The CDR3 DNA sequence: TGTGCCAGCAGTCAACAGGGGTGGGGGACAGATACGCAGTATTTT. V is TRBV6-1 and J is TRBJ2-3, with TRBD1 matching 7 bases. The V gene end was trimmed by 5 bases and the J gene end by 3 bases; junction bases not matched to a gene: 8. This CDR3 comprises 15 residues. CDR1 is MNHNS, CDR2 SASEGT, per germline.

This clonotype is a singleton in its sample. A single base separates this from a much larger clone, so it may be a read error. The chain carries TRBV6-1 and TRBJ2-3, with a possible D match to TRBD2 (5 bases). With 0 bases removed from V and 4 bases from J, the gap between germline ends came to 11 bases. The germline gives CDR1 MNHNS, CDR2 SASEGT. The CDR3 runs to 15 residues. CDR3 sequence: CASSEAPRGSDTQYF. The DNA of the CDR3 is TGTGCCAGCAGTGAAGCCCCACGGGGATCAGATACGCAGTATTTT.

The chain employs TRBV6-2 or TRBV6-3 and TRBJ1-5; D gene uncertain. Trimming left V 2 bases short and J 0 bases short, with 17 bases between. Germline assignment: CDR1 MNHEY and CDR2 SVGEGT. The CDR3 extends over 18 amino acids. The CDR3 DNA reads TGTGCCAGCAGTTACACAACTACAGCAACCTATAGCAATCAGCCCCAGCATTTT. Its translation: CASSYTTTATYSNQPQHF.